One and the same sample provided the 25 T cell receptor beta chains below, sequenced in a study of cytomegalovirus exposure and HLA in healthy donors. Use of 60 Vbeta and 13 Jbeta primers characterized the PCR. The protocol was immunoSEQ multiplex PCR, while the TCRdb copy is restricted to in-frame clones and leaves out a portion. The data hold over 120,000 clones, with around three quarters observed a single time. Sequencing was done on a sample of PBMCs. The receptors shown here come from a woman aged 18-29 years in good health and CMV-seropositive.

V is TRBV4-1 and J is TRBJ1-5; TRBD1 matches 7 bases. Germline V gene lookup returns CDR1 MGHRA and CDR2 YSYEKL. The junction had 6 bases not matched to a gene; V was cut back by 1 base and J by 0 bases. There are 17 residues in the CDR3. The chain's CDR3 is CASSQATGAYSNQPQHF. CDR3 DNA sequence: TGCGCCAGCAGCCAAGCAACAGGGGCCTATAGCAATCAGCCCCAGCATTTT.

This clone came up a few times. The CDR3 here is CASSGSVSTNEKLFF. CDR3 DNA: TGTGCCAGCAGCGGGTCAGTTTCAACTAATGAAAAACTGTTTTTT. The V and J genes are TRBV9 and TRBJ1-4; D not certain. Trimming pared 3 bases from V and 0 bases from J, leaving 9 bases between. Germline CDR1 reads SGDLS; CDR2 reads YYNGEE. This CDR3 spans 15 amino acids.

The chain couples TRBV12-5 to TRBJ2-3, with D perhaps TRBD2 (6 bases). Trimming shortened V by 1 base and J by 3 bases, and 14 bases separated the two germline ends. Germline lookup yields CDR1 LGHNT and CDR2 FRNRAP. CDR3 size: 16 residues. The CDR3 region is CASGLAALLATDTQYF. In DNA form, the CDR3 reads TGTGCTAGTGGTTTGGCAGCCCTCCTAGCGACAGATACGCAGTATTTT.

The chain links TRBV19 to TRBJ2-1; D perhaps matches TRBD2 (6 bases). The CDR3 extends over 15 amino acids. The germline CDR1 and CDR2 sequences are LNHDA and SQIVND (reference sequence). Trimming shortened V by 1 base and J by 5 bases, and 12 bases separated the two germline ends. The chain's CDR3 is CASSIGGVRNNEQFF. CDR3 bases: TGTGCCAGTAGTATAGGCGGGGTACGAAACAATGAGCAGTTCTTC.

The chain links TRBV9 to TRBJ1-1; D remains ambiguous. CDR3 length: 16 residues. Germline V gene lookup returns CDR1 SGDLS and CDR2 YYNGEE. The V and J ends lost 0 bases and 1 base respectively, with 13 bases between them. As DNA, the CDR3 is TGTGCCAGCAGCGTAGGAGGGAGACGGACGAACACTGAAGCTTTCTTT. This gives the protein CASSVGGRRTNTEAFF.

The V and J genes are TRBV4-1 and TRBJ1-4, with D unresolved. CDR1 is MGHRA and CDR2 is YSYEKL in the germline V gene. Trimming stripped 0 bases from V and 4 bases from J, with 12 bases between. The CDR3 runs to 16 residues. The CDR3 DNA sequence: TGCGCCAGCAGCCAAGAAAGCCAGCACTATAATGAAAAACTGTTTTTT. Translating gives CASSQESQHYNEKLFF.

V and J are TRBV6-5 and TRBJ2-7; maybe TRBD1 (5 bases). This CDR3 comprises 16 residues. V was pared by 0 bases and J by 3 bases, with 15 bases between. Germline assignment: CDR1 MNHEY and CDR2 SVGAGI. The CDR3 loop reads CASSYSGPGHFYEQYF. CDR3 sequence (DNA): TGTGCCAGCAGTTACTCGGGTCCCGGACACTTCTACGAGCAGTACTTC.

The chain joins TRBV2 to TRBJ1-2; 9 bases match TRBD1. The V gene end was trimmed by 6 bases and the J gene end by 4 bases; junction bases not matched to a gene: 6. CDR3 length: 14 amino acids. Germline V CDR1 and CDR2: SNHLY, FYNNEI. CDR3 sequence reads: CASRGDRASYGYTF. The CDR3 DNA sequence: TGTGCCAGCAGGGGGGACAGGGCGAGCTATGGCTACACCTTC.

The V call is TRBV20-1, the J call TRBJ1-1, with D hard to call. This CDR3 spans 11 amino acids. The V end lost 3 bases, the J end lost 1 base, and 3 bases lay between the germline ends. Per germline, CDR1 DFQATT and CDR2 SNEGSKA (reference sequence). CDR3 amino acids: CSASRNTEAFF. The CDR3 bases are TGCAGTGCTAGTAGGAACACTGAAGCTTTCTTT.

The table lists this clone with a count of one. This chain joins TRBV4-1 and TRBJ1-5; D gene ambiguous. Germline V gives CDR1 MGHRA, CDR2 YSYEKL. V lost 2 bases and J lost 1, with 9 bases in between. This CDR3 region has 15 residues. DNA of the CDR3: TGCGCCAGCAGCCAACATAGGGAGAGCAATCAGCCCCAGCATTTT. Amino acids: CASSQHRESNQPQHF.

The chain has TRBV29-1 and TRBJ2-2; TRBD1 matches 8 bases. V shed 5 bases and J 6 bases; nucleotides not matched to a gene: 5. Per germline, CDR1 SQVTM and CDR2 ANQGSEA. This CDR3 region has 13 residues. The CDR3 loop is CSVRTGIAGELFF. The CDR3 DNA reads as TGCAGCGTTCGGACAGGGATAGCCGGGGAGCTGTTTTTT.

CDR3 in amino acids: CASSPPLGTASYEQYF. The CDR3 DNA reads as TGTGCCAGCAGTCCCCCCTTGGGGACAGCCTCCTACGAGCAGTACTTC. The chain uses TRBV6-6 and TRBJ2-7; 7 bases fit TRBD1. CDR1 is MNHNY, CDR2 SVGAGI, per germline (reference sequence). The trim removed 5 bases at V and 0 bases at J, leaving 10 bases unmatched. This CDR3 contains 16 residues.

The chain employs TRBV6-6 and TRBJ2-2; 11 nucleotides line up with TRBD1. The CDR3 is made up of 15 amino acids. Germline CDR1 is MNHNY and CDR2 is SVGAGI (reference sequence). V lost 11 bases, J lost 7 bases, and 12 bases stayed unmatched. Here the CDR3 reads CAVHGGTGGRGELFF. The CDR3 DNA sequence: TGTGCCGTGCACGGGGGGACAGGGGGTCGCGGGGAGCTGTTTTTT.

This sequence joins TRBV18 and TRBJ2-2; 8 nucleotides line up with TRBD1. CDR1 is KGHSH, CDR2 LQKENI, per germline. V shed 3 bases and J 6 bases; nucleotides not matched to a gene: 6. The CDR3 extends over 15 amino acids. In nucleotides, the CDR3 is TGTGCCAGCTCACCCCCGGCAGGGGGCGCCGGGGAGCTGTTTTTT. Its protein is CASSPPAGGAGELFF.

The CDR3 spells CASSQDEDSGVYQETQYF. The DNA of the CDR3 is TGTGCCAGCAGCCAAGATGAAGATAGCGGCGTGTACCAAGAGACCCAGTACTTC. This chain uses TRBV4-2 with TRBJ2-5, with D possibly being TRBD2 (6 bases). Germline V gives CDR1 LGHNA, CDR2 YNFKEQ. The CDR3 covers 18 residues. The V gene lost 0 bases and the J gene lost 0 bases, with 17 bases spanning the gap.

This chain uses TRBV7-9 with TRBJ1-2; no clear D. The CDR3 runs 13 residues. The V end lost 1 base, the J end lost 2 bases, and 5 bases lay between the germline ends. Germline assignment: CDR1 SEHNR and CDR2 FQNEAQ (reference sequence). Written as DNA, the CDR3 is TGTGCCAGCAGCTTAGACAAGAACTATGGCTACACCTTC. This sequence encodes CASSLDKNYGYTF. Drawing the rest from reference TRBV7-9 and TRBJ1-2, the complete variable domain is DTGVSQNPRHKITKRGQNVTFRCDPISEHNRLYWYRQTLGQGPEFLTYFQNEAQLEKSRLLSDRFSAERPKGSFSTLEIQRTEQGDSAMYLCASSLDKNYGYTFGSGTRLTVV.

This chain uses TRBV30 with TRBJ2-5, with TRBD2 identical over 7 bases. Germline CDR1 is GTSNPN and CDR2 is SVGIG (reference sequence). The CDR3 is 15 amino acids. V shed 0 bases and J 2 bases; nucleotides not matched to a gene: 6. CDR3 nucleotides: TGTGCCTGGAGTGTAAGGTTGGGACTACAAGAGACCCAGTACTTC. Translating it yields CAWSVRLGLQETQYF.

This chain uses TRBV18 with TRBJ2-1; 11 bases map to TRBD1. Germline V gene lookup returns CDR1 KGHSH and CDR2 LQKENI. V shed 1 base, J shed 6 bases, and the junction held 5 bases outside the gene matches. The CDR3 covers 16 residues. CDR3 in amino acids: CASSPLRTGGVNEQFF. CDR3 bases: TGTGCCAGCTCACCACTCCGGACAGGGGGCGTCAATGAGCAGTTCTTC.

The chain recombines TRBV19 with TRBJ1-2; the match to TRBD1 covers 10 bases. With 5 bases clipped from V and 4 bases from J, the junction kept 10 bases outside the gene matches. Germline loops: CDR1 LNHDA, CDR2 SQIVND (reference sequence). The CDR3 extends over 16 amino acids. This CDR3 is CASSQRQGARAYGYTF. In DNA form, the CDR3 reads TGTGCCAGTAGTCAGAGACAGGGGGCTAGGGCCTATGGCTACACCTTC.

V usage is TRBV6-6 and J usage is TRBJ2-5; 8 bases line up with TRBD2. Germline loops: CDR1 MNHNY, CDR2 SVGAGI (reference sequence). The V segment lost 8 bases and the J segment 5 bases; nucleotides outside the gene matches: 7. The CDR3 sequence is 13 residues long. CDR3 in amino acids: CASARGGDETQYF. The CDR3 region has the DNA TGTGCCAGCGCACGGGGGGGCGATGAGACCCAGTACTTC.

This sequence joins TRBV7-8 and TRBJ2-3; D perhaps matches TRBD2 (6 bases). V lost 7 bases, J lost 2 bases, and 13 bases lay in between. The CDR3 extends over 14 amino acids. Per germline, CDR1 SGHVS and CDR2 FQNEAQ. The CDR3 sequence is CASTSGTYTDTQYF. The CDR3, as DNA: TGTGCCAGCACCTCCGGGACTTACACAGATACGCAGTATTTT. Complete variable domain (other parts from reference TRBV7-8 and TRBJ2-3): GAGVSQSPRYKVAKRGQDVALRCDPISGHVSLFWYQQALGQGPEFLTYFQNEAQLDKSGLPSDRFFAERPEGSVSTLKIQRTQQEDSAVYLCASTSGTYTDTQYFGPGTRLTVL.

This clone occurred a few times. This rearrangement joins TRBV4-2 to TRBJ2-1; 11 bases are a match to TRBD2. V dropped 6 bases and J dropped 7; count of bases not matched to a gene: 8. This CDR3 spans 15 amino acids. CDR1 and CDR2 from the germline V gene are LGHNA and YNFKEQ. CDR3 nucleotide sequence: TGTGCCAGCAGGCTTAGCGGGGGGGCCGCGAATGAGCAGTTCTTC. It is translated as CASRLSGGAANEQFF.

V is TRBV5-1 and J is TRBJ1-6; perhaps TRBD1 as D (5 bases). The germline V gene encodes CDR1 SGHRS and CDR2 YFSETQ. V lost 0 bases and J 6 bases, leaving 10 bases between the germline ends. The CDR3 consists of 15 residues. CDR3 sequence (DNA): TGCGCCAGCAGCTTGGTAGCGGGGGTTAATTCACCCCTCCACTTT. Protein: CASSLVAGVNSPLHF.

The chain recombines TRBV18 with TRBJ1-1; D unresolved. Germline CDR1 and CDR2: KGHSH and LQKENI. The CDR3 runs to 14 residues. V shed 3 bases and J shed 4 bases, with 12 bases lying between them. The CDR3 region is CASSPDGMSTEAFF. The CDR3, as DNA: TGTGCCAGCTCACCGGACGGGATGAGCACTGAAGCTTTCTTT.

The V and J genes are TRBV30 and TRBJ1-4; TRBD1 is a possible D gene (5 bases). This CDR3 spans 14 amino acids. The ends were cut back, 5 bases at V and 7 bases at J, with 17 bases in the middle. Germline V gives CDR1 GTSNPN, CDR2 SVGIG (reference sequence). In DNA, the CDR3 is TGTGCCTGGTCACGGGGCGGGGTGGGTGAAAAACTGTTTTTT. This gives the protein CAWSRGGVGEKLFF.